This passage covers 18 T cell receptor beta chains from one sample sequenced in a study of blood T cells in healthy people across ages. Together with a sample-barcoded 5' primer, a J-beta primer mix was included in a second PCR lasting roughly 6 to 12 cycles. A single record per CDR3 protein comes from TCRdb applying MiXCR to the 5' RACE reads. This repertoire shows over a million distinct CDR3 sequences, less than 45% found once; its top ten account for more than 4%. The specimen sequenced was blood. Receptors originate from a woman aged 18-29 years in good health.

The CDR3 is CASRRVGANTEAFF. The CDR3 DNA reads as TGCGCCAGCAGAAGGGTCGGAGCTAACACTGAAGCTTTCTTT. V is TRBV4-3 and J is TRBJ1-1; no firm D call. Germline CDR1 reads LGHNA; CDR2 reads YSLEER. The CDR3 consists of 14 residues. Trimming stripped 6 bases from V and 2 bases from J, with 13 bases between.

This clonotype was detected only once. The chain carries TRBV25-1 and TRBJ2-2; tentative D call: TRBD2 (6 bases). This CDR3 is 16 amino acids long. Germline-derived CDR1 and CDR2 are MGHDK and SYGVNS. V lost 4 bases and J lost 4, with 16 bases in between. CDR3 sequence (DNA): TGTGCCAGCAGTGCGGGAGTTTATGATGCCACCGGGGAGCTGTTTTTT. This translates into CASSAGVYDATGELFF.

The J gene is TRBJ2-3, the V gene TRBV20-1, with 12 bases aligning to TRBD2. The CDR3 has 16 amino acids. The V segment lost 0 bases and the J segment 4 bases; nucleotides outside the gene matches: 5. Per the germline V gene, CDR1 is DFQATT and CDR2 is SNEGSKA (reference sequence). The CDR3 here is CSARETSGRRSDTQYF. The CDR3 DNA sequence: TGCAGTGCTAGAGAAACTAGCGGGAGGAGGTCAGATACGCAGTATTTT.

This clonotype was found a few times. CDR3 nucleotide sequence: TGTGCCAGCAGTTATACACGAGGAACTGAAGCTTTCTTT. Its translation is CASSYTRGTEAFF. The chain is built from TRBV6-2 or TRBV6-3 and TRBJ1-1; D is ambiguous. CDR3 size: 13 residues. Germline CDR1 MNHEY, CDR2 SVGEGT. Trimming pared 3 bases from V and 5 bases from J, leaving 10 bases between.

The table lists this clonotype with a few counts. The chain carries TRBV5-1 and TRBJ2-5, with TRBD2 as a possible D gene (5 bases). The CDR3 has 15 residues. V gave up 0 bases and J gave up 7 bases, with 16 bases separating them. Germline assignment: CDR1 SGHRS and CDR2 YFSETQ. CDR3 DNA sequence: TGCGCCAGCAGCTTGGCTCCCGGGGATGGTGTGACCCAGTACTTC. Residues: CASSLAPGDGVTQYF.

This chain connects TRBV7-9 to TRBJ1-2; TRBD1 agrees at 7 bases. V trimming: 3 bases; J trimming: 7 bases; junction bases outside the gene matches: 20. This CDR3 is 18 amino acids long. Germline V gene data show CDR1 as SEHNR and CDR2 as FQNEAQ (reference sequence). The CDR3 sequence: CASSFSWDSGTYGSGYTF. CDR3 sequence (DNA): TGTGCCAGCAGCTTCAGTTGGGACAGTGGAACCTATGGCTCTGGCTACACCTTC.

This clonotype has only a few counts. The chain carries TRBV9 and TRBJ2-1, with TRBD1 matching over 7 bases. Germline V gene sequence: CDR1 SGDLS, CDR2 YYNGEE. After removal of 2 bases from V and 7 bases from J, the junction contained 9 bases not matched to a gene. There are 15 residues in the CDR3. CDR3 sequence (DNA): TGTGCCAGCAGCGTGGGGACAGAGCCAAGGAATGAGCAGTTCTTC. The encoded protein is CASSVGTEPRNEQFF. Variable domain in full (rest from reference TRBV9 and TRBJ2-1): DSGVTQTPKHLITATGQRVTLRCSPRSGDLSVYWYQQSLDQGLQFLIQYYNGEERAKGNILERFSAQQFPDLHSELNLSSLELGDSALYFCASSVGTEPRNEQFFGPGTRLTVL.

In this sample, this clonotype turned up a few times. The chain carries TRBV6-1 and TRBJ2-4, with 14 bases identical to TRBD2. The end of the DNA aligns better with TRBJ2-5, so the J call may be wrong. Germline CDR1 and CDR2: MNHNS and SASEGT. The CDR3 is 15 residues long. Here the CDR3 reads CASARTSGGMETQYF. The CDR3 nucleotides are TGTGCCAGCGCTCGGACTAGCGGGGGGATGGAGACCCAGTACTTC.

The V call is TRBV7-9, the J call TRBJ2-7, with D possibly being TRBD1 (6 bases). TRBJ2-5 matches the DNA end more closely, so the J call is doubtful. CDR3 size: 15 residues. The germline CDR1 and CDR2 sequences are SEHNR and FQNEAQ (reference sequence). CDR3 nucleotide sequence: TGTGCCAGCAGCCCTAAACCACTTACAGGGGAGACCCAGTACTTC. Its translation is CASSPKPLTGETQYF.

V gene TRBV3-1 combines with J gene TRBJ2-3; TRBD2 agrees at 14 bases. Germline assignment: CDR1 LGHDT and CDR2 YNNKEL (reference sequence). J gave up 2 bases and V 3 bases, and 7 bases lay outside the gene matches. This CDR3 is built from 18 residues. The CDR3 protein is CASSQTGTSGSYTDTQYF. The CDR3 bases are TGTGCCAGCAGCCAGACCGGGACTAGCGGGAGTTACACAGATACGCAGTATTTT.

This clonotype was found a few times. This rearrangement joins TRBV20-1 to TRBJ2-1; TRBD1 aligns across 8 bases. The junction had 11 bases not matched to a gene; V was cut back by 6 bases and J by 4 bases. CDR1 is DFQATT, CDR2 SNEGSKA, per germline (reference sequence). This CDR3 has 15 amino acids. As DNA, the CDR3 is TGCAGTGCGGTAGGCGGGACAGGCGTATACAATGAGCAGTTCTTC. This translates into CSAVGGTGVYNEQFF.

Remarks on this clonotype: A single base separates this from a much larger clone, so it may be a read error. V and J are TRBV6-5 and TRBJ2-3; D not certain. The germline V gene encodes CDR1 MNHEY and CDR2 SVGAGI. Trimming cost V 4 bases and J 2 bases, with 13 bases left between them. This CDR3 spans 15 amino acids. For the CDR3, the DNA is TGTGCCAGCAGTTCTAAGACGTACGACACAGATACGCAGTATTTT. Translation gives CASSSKTYDTDTQYF.

This chain connects TRBV7-6 to TRBJ1-1, with 8 bases aligning to TRBD1. The CDR3 is made up of 15 amino acids. Germline CDR1 SGHVS, CDR2 FNYEAQ. V lost 5 bases to trimming and J lost 4 bases; unmatched junction nucleotides: 9. This CDR3 is CASSGAGGSGTEAFF. For the CDR3, the DNA is TGTGCCAGCAGCGGAGCAGGGGGCTCGGGCACTGAAGCTTTCTTT.

The count of this clonotype is one. V usage is TRBV29-1 and J usage is TRBJ1-2, with a tentative D call TRBD1 (5 bases). CDR1 is SQVTM, CDR2 ANQGSEA, per germline. This CDR3 has 13 amino acids. Trimming pared 4 bases from V and 5 bases from J, leaving 14 bases between. CDR3 loop: CSVVRGLTYGYTF. CDR3 in DNA: TGCAGCGTTGTAAGGGGACTTACGTATGGCTACACCTTC.

In its sample, this clonotype was seen a few times. The chain carries TRBV7-9 and TRBJ1-5; no definite D call. Trimming took off 3 bases at V and 6 bases at J, with 9 bases between the two ends. The length of the CDR3 is 13 residues. Germline-derived CDR1 and CDR2 are SEHNR and FQNEAQ (reference sequence). CDR3 protein: CASSFGRSQPQHF. In DNA, the CDR3 is TGTGCCAGCAGCTTCGGTCGGAGTCAGCCCCAGCATTTT.

The rearrangement links TRBV9 to TRBJ1-1, with D hard to call. Germline V gives CDR1 SGDLS, CDR2 YYNGEE. The CDR3 spans 14 residues. V was cut by 1 base and J by 1 base, with 8 bases left in between. Here the CDR3 DNA reads TGTGCCAGCAGCGTACAACAGAGGAACACTGAAGCTTTCTTT. Its protein product is CASSVQQRNTEAFF.

CDR3 protein: CASSRAAVYNEQFF. In nucleotides, the CDR3 is TGCGCCAGCAGCCGGGCAGCGGTATACAATGAGCAGTTCTTC. The J gene is TRBJ2-1, the V gene TRBV4-1; a possible D gene is TRBD2 (5 bases). Germline V gene lookup returns CDR1 MGHRA and CDR2 YSYEKL. Trimming took off 4 bases at V and 4 bases at J, with 11 bases between the two ends. The CDR3 sequence is 14 residues long.

V gene TRBV20-1 combines with J gene TRBJ2-4, with 9 bases matching TRBD1. This CDR3 is 16 amino acids long. Per germline, CDR1 DFQATT and CDR2 SNEGSKA (reference sequence). V gave up 5 bases and J gave up 3 bases; unmatched junction bases: 11. The CDR3 coding sequence is TGCAGTGCTGGGCACCGGGACAGGGACAGCAAAAACATTCAGTACTTC. It encodes CSAGHRDRDSKNIQYF.